This TCR beta chain was identified in a study of shared clonotypes between healthy human individuals. About 90 million PBMCs per unsorted sample were used for genomic DNA. Notes on this clone: The same CDR3 can be traced to other DNA sequences in this sample.

Deep level was the assay's run setting. DNA input for the unsorted PBMC replicate PCRs was roughly 330 ng, approximately 29,000 T cell genomes. Scientists sequenced DNA from unsorted PBMC on ten immunoSEQ deep assay plates. Libraries were prepared by immunoSEQ multiplex PCR; TCRdb keeps only in-frame clonotypes and omits some of them. Of fewer than 550,000 clones detected, over 75% appear once; the ten largest clones hold 12%. Trimming shortened V by 5 bases and J by 3 bases, and 4 bases separated the two germline ends. CDR1 is SQVTM and CDR2 is ANQGSEA in the germline V gene. This CDR3 region has 10 residues.

The sample comprised PBMCs. This chain uses TRBV29-1 with TRBJ1-1; no firm D call. This receptor was taken from a woman aged 40 to 55 in good health. Some clones in this sample may be carry-over from other donors' samples. CDR3 loop: CSVRDTEAFF. CDR3 nucleotide sequence: TGCAGCGTTAGGGACACTGAAGCTTTCTTT. The full variable domain, its missing parts supplied by reference TRBV29-1 and TRBJ1-1, is SAVISQKPSRDICQRGTSLTIQCQVDSQVTMMFWYRQQPGQSLTLIATANQGSEATYESGFVIDKFPISRPNLTFSTLTVSNMSPEDSSIYLCSVRDTEAFFGQGTRLTVV.